This T cell receptor beta chain emerged from a study of regulatory dendritic cells for organ transplantation. Only in-frame clones appear in the TCRdb table, and some are missing; sequencing was by immunoSEQ multiplex PCR. The sample lists about 34,000 clones; around 90% were seen once. The V end lost 4 bases, the J end lost 3 bases, and 7 bases lay between the germline ends. Germline lookup yields CDR1 MGHDK and CDR2 SYGVNS. CDR3 size: 12 residues. The rearrangement joins TRBV25-1 to TRBJ2-7; D may be TRBD1 (5 bases). This TCR came from a human donor in good health. Sequencing used naive CD4+ T cells from blood. Subset in this sample: CD45RA+ naive T cells. The CDR3 here is CASSAGNYEQYF. CDR3 bases: TGTGCCAGCAGTGCAGGGAACTACGAGCAGTACTTC.